This TCR beta chain appears in the sequencing data of a study of blood T cell repertoires in COVID-19. About the research overall: The origin of the acute and convalescent COVID-19 samples was the United States, Italy and Spain.

Source study methods: Amplification from reference gene primers served as the basis for estimated nucleated cell counts. Assay: immunoSEQ multiplex PCR; the TCRdb copy retains only in-frame clones and omits some. The DNA was the basis for D and trimming; V, J and clone size are from that table. In the table there are 95,000 to 150,000 clones, 86% of which are singletons. Trimming took 1 base from V and 2 from J, leaving 9 bases between them. Germline CDR1 and CDR2: GTSNPN and SVGIG (reference sequence). The CDR3 covers 13 residues. The sequenced sample was peripheral blood. The chain links TRBV30 to TRBJ2-7; D is possibly TRBD1 (5 bases). The clonotype comes from a human donor in a cohort sampled during active COVID-19. CDR3 in amino acids: CAWSAGAPYEQYF. The CDR3 DNA sequence: TGTGCCTGGAGTGCTGGGGCACCCTACGAGCAGTACTTC.